Presented here are 21 T cell receptor beta chains from one specimen sequenced in a study of follicular helper T cells after annual influenza vaccination. Using immunoSEQ multiplex PCR, the repertoire was profiled, and TCRdb retains in-frame clones only, with some absent. The table lists under 12,000 clones, around four fifths of them singletons. Sequenced here: CXCR5- memory CD4+ T cells sorted from blood, sampled 6 weeks after influenza vaccination. All receptors come from an adult who received the influenza vaccine.

CDR3 nucleotide sequence: TGCAGCGTTGAGCACAGGGGCCAAGAGACCCAGTACTTC. Protein sequence: CSVEHRGQETQYF. This chain links TRBV29-1 with TRBJ2-5; TRBD1 matches 7 bases. This CDR3 has 13 residues. The V segment lost 3 bases and the J segment 1 base; nucleotides outside the gene matches: 2. Germline CDR1 and CDR2: SQVTM and ANQGSEA. Together with reference TRBV29-1 and TRBJ2-5, the CDR3 gives the full variable domain: SAVISQKPSRDICQRGTSLTIQCQVDSQVTMMFWYRQQPGQSLTLIATANQGSEATYESGFVIDKFPISRPNLTFSTLTVSNMSPEDSSIYLCSVEHRGQETQYFGPGTRLLVL.

Here the CDR3 reads CASSLAKQGRYGYTF. For the CDR3, the DNA is TGTGCCAGCAGCTTGGCCAAACAGGGGAGGTATGGCTACACCTTC. The chain has TRBV5-4 and TRBJ1-2; 7 bases line up with TRBD1. J gave up 5 bases and V 0 bases, and 7 bases lay outside the gene matches. CDR1 and CDR2 (germline): SGHNT, YYREEE (reference sequence). The CDR3 length is 15 residues.

This chain connects TRBV9 to TRBJ2-7; D gene unclear. Germline CDR1 is SGDLS and CDR2 is YYNGEE. V lost 0 bases, J lost 6 bases, and 10 bases lay in between. The CDR3 is 13 amino acids. The CDR3 is CASSVDPPGEQYF. CDR3 DNA sequence: TGTGCCAGCAGCGTAGATCCTCCGGGCGAGCAGTACTTC.

The chain employs TRBV5-4 and TRBJ2-3, with TRBD2 as a possible D gene (6 bases). The germline V and J ends were trimmed by 3 bases and 8 bases, with 22 bases remaining between them. The CDR3 is 16 residues long. The germline V gene encodes CDR1 SGHNT and CDR2 YYREEE (reference sequence). CDR3 nucleotides: TGTGCCAGCAGCTCCGCGGCGGGCGCCCAGGGAGGTACGCAGTATTTT. Translation: CASSSAAGAQGGTQYF.

The chain has TRBV7-2 and TRBJ2-1; 7 bases fit TRBD2. The CDR3 loop spans 14 amino acids. Unmatched junction bases numbered 10, after V lost 5 bases and J lost 9 bases. Germline values: CDR1 SGHTA, CDR2 FQGNSA. The CDR3 DNA follows: TGTGCCAGCAGCCTACAGTCTAGCGGTAGTGAGCAGTTCTTC. It codes for CASSLQSSGSEQFF.

A single count supports this clone. The chain uses TRBV29-1 and TRBJ1-1; D is undetermined. V lost 3 bases and J 4 bases, leaving 15 bases between the germline ends. There are 14 residues in the CDR3. Per germline, CDR1 SQVTM and CDR2 ANQGSEA. CDR3 nucleotide sequence: TGCAGCGTTGAGGAGCAACTCCTACCCACTGAAGCTTTCTTT. Protein sequence: CSVEEQLLPTEAFF.

V is TRBV21-1 and J is TRBJ1-2. TRBV21-1 is noted as a pseudogene. This CDR3 is 11 amino acids long. This CDR3 is CASSEGLGYTF. For the CDR3, the DNA is TGTGCCAGCAGCGAGGGGCTTGGCTACACCTTC.

This clone was detected once. The V and J genes are TRBV6-5 and TRBJ1-2, with D unclear. Trimming left V 2 bases short and J 5 bases short, with 6 bases between. The germline gives CDR1 MNHEY, CDR2 SVGAGI. CDR3 length: 12 residues. DNA of the CDR3: TGTGCCAGCAGTTACCCAGGATATGGCTACACCTTC. Its translation is CASSYPGYGYTF.

This chain joins TRBV28 and TRBJ2-7, with 11 bases matching TRBD2. Germline V gene data show CDR1 as MDHEN and CDR2 as SYDVKM. V lost 6 bases, J lost 0 bases, and 7 bases stayed unmatched. The length of the CDR3 is 16 residues. CDR3 sequence (DNA): TGTGCCAGCAGATCTATAGGGACTAGCGGCTCCTACGAGCAGTACTTC. Its translation: CASRSIGTSGSYEQYF. Using reference TRBV28 and TRBJ2-7 for the parts outside the CDR3, the full variable domain is DVKVTQSSRYLVKRTGEKVFLECVQDMDHENMFWYRQDPGLGLRLIYFSYDVKMKEKGDIPEGYSVSREKKERFSLILESASTNQTSMYLCASRSIGTSGSYEQYFGPGTRLTVT.

The chain is built from TRBV27 and TRBJ2-7; the D gene is possibly TRBD1 (6 bases). The CDR3 loop spans 16 amino acids. Germline V gene data show CDR1 as MNHEY and CDR2 as SMNVEV (reference sequence). V was trimmed by 3 bases and J by 2 bases, leaving 17 bases between them. In DNA form, the CDR3 reads TGTGCCAGCAGTTTGAGGAGACAGGCTGCCACCTACGAGCAGTACTTC. Residues: CASSLRRQAATYEQYF.

The chain employs TRBV5-4 and TRBJ2-5, with D perhaps TRBD2 (5 bases). Germline-derived CDR1 and CDR2 are SGHNT and YYREEE (reference sequence). The CDR3 sequence is 13 residues long. V was trimmed by 7 bases and J by 0 bases, leaving 10 bases between them. CDR3 amino acids: CASARDYQETQYF. For the CDR3, the DNA is TGTGCCAGCGCCCGGGATTACCAAGAGACCCAGTACTTC.

CDR3 nucleotide sequence: TGTGCCAGCAGTTTATACTCCGGCCAGGACGGAGGAAAACTGTTTTTT. It specifies CASSLYSGQDGGKLFF. The V call is TRBV27, the J call TRBJ1-4, with D unclear. Trimming left V 1 base short and J 10 bases short, with 19 bases between. Germline CDR1 is MNHEY and CDR2 is SMNVEV (reference sequence). The CDR3 spans 16 residues.

CDR3 coding DNA: TGCGCCAGCAGCTTGGATGGGACTATCCAAGAGACCCAGTACTTC. Its translation is CASSLDGTIQETQYF. The J gene is TRBJ2-5, the V gene TRBV5-1; 7 bases are shared with TRBD2. This CDR3 has 15 residues. V shed 0 bases and J 1 base; nucleotides not matched to a gene: 3. The germline V gene has CDR1 SGHRS and CDR2 YFSETQ.

This clone appeared a few times. The V gene is TRBV19, the J gene TRBJ2-7; no clear D gene. This CDR3 contains 14 residues. CDR1 and CDR2 from the germline V gene are LNHDA and SQIVND (reference sequence). Trimming removed 4 bases from V and 0 bases from J, with 10 bases in between. CDR3 amino acids: CASSRERSSYEQYF. CDR3 nucleotides: TGTGCCAGTAGTAGGGAACGTTCCTCCTACGAGCAGTACTTC. The full variable domain, in which reference TRBV19 and TRBJ2-7 provide the parts outside the CDR3, is DGGITQSPKYLFRKEGQNVTLSCEQNLNHDAMYWYRQDPGQGLRLIYYSQIVNDFQKGDIAEGYSVSREKKESFPLTVTSAQKNPTAFYLCASSRERSSYEQYFGPGTRLTVT.

The chain employs TRBV30 and TRBJ2-1; tentatively, D is TRBD1 or TRBD2 (5 bases each). With 0 bases removed from V and 2 bases from J, the gap between germline ends came to 17 bases. CDR1 is GTSNPN and CDR2 is SVGIG in the germline V gene (reference sequence). The CDR3 is 17 amino acids. In nucleotides, the CDR3 is TGTGCCTGGAGTGTAGGCAGGGAGACGTTCACCTACAATGAGCAGTTCTTC. It yields the protein CAWSVGRETFTYNEQFF.

V gene TRBV9 combines with J gene TRBJ1-1; 9 bases are shared with TRBD1. J gave up 2 bases and V 3 bases, and 8 bases lay outside the gene matches. The CDR3 runs 16 residues. Germline CDR1 reads SGDLS; CDR2 reads YYNGEE. In DNA, the CDR3 is TGTGCCAGCAGCGCCGGACAGGGGCTTGAAAACACTGAAGCTTTCTTT. This sequence encodes CASSAGQGLENTEAFF.

The chain carries TRBV7-2 and TRBJ2-1; D gene unclear. The CDR3 totals 13 residues. Germline CDR1 and CDR2: SGHTA and FQGNSA. The ends were cut back, 2 bases at V and 0 bases at J, with 2 bases in the middle. The CDR3 DNA reads as TGTGCCAGCAGCTTATCCTCCTACAATGAGCAGTTCTTC. This translates into CASSLSSYNEQFF.

This chain uses TRBV28 with TRBJ1-5; no definite D call. V was pared by 4 bases and J by 4 bases, with 11 bases between. CDR1 and CDR2 (germline): MDHEN, SYDVKM. The CDR3 runs 14 residues. The CDR3 region is CASSYRPGNQPQHF. CDR3 nucleotide sequence: TGTGCCAGCAGTTACCGACCGGGGAATCAGCCCCAGCATTTT.

This clone was detected once. V is TRBV6-1 and J is TRBJ1-4; D gene unclear. This CDR3 has 13 amino acids. The V gene lost 3 bases and the J gene lost 13 bases, with 15 bases spanning the gap. Germline V lookup: CDR1 MNHNS, CDR2 SASEGT. The CDR3 protein is CASSDMRWVALFF. CDR3 DNA sequence: TGTGCCAGCAGTGACATGCGGTGGGTAGCACTGTTTTTT.

This chain joins TRBV6-1 and TRBJ1-4; D unclear. The length of the CDR3 is 13 residues. The ends were cut back, 3 bases at V and 6 bases at J, with 8 bases in the middle. Germline V gene data show CDR1 as MNHNS and CDR2 as SASEGT. As DNA, the CDR3 is TGTGCCAGCAGTGAGGTATTTGATGAAAAACTGTTTTTT. This gives the protein CASSEVFDEKLFF.

The V gene is TRBV2, the J gene TRBJ1-1; D is unresolved. From germline, CDR1 is SNHLY and CDR2 FYNNEI. CDR3 length equals 13 residues. Trimming pared 4 bases from V and 1 base from J, leaving 7 bases between. CDR3 loop: CASSVQSNTEAFF. CDR3 nucleotides: TGTGCCAGCAGTGTACAGTCGAACACTGAAGCTTTCTTT.